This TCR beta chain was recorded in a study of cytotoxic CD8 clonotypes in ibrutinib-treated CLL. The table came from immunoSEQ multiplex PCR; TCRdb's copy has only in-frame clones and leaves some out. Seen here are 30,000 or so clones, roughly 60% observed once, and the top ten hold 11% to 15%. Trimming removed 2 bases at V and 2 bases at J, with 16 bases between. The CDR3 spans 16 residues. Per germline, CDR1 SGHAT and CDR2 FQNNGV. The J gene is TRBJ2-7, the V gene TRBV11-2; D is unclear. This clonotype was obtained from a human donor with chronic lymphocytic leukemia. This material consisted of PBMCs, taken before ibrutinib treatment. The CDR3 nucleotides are TGTGCCAGCAGCTTATACGGCTCACTCCGGGCCTACGAGCAGTACTTC. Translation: CASSLYGSLRAYEQYF.